In its sample, the clone carrying this T cell receptor beta chain was seen once. The antigen is unknown. The sample comes from a study of graft-versus-host responses after intestinal transplantation. The wider study: Every one of the recipients received anti-thymocyte globulin induction and afterwards took tacrolimus and steroids for around 3 years.

Assay: immunoSEQ multiplex PCR; the TCRdb copy retains only in-frame clones and omits some. The table lists approximately 60,000 clones, 85% to 95% of them singletons. The receptor was derived from a human donor who was the organ donor for an intestinal transplant. This specimen was unstimulated CD8+ T cells sorted from spleen or lymph node cells, taken before transplant.

CDR3 amino acids: CASSSQSGDHRHTIYF. The CDR3 DNA reads as TGTGCCAGCAGTTCCCAGTCAGGGGACCATCGGCACACCATATATTTT. V and J are TRBV7-2 and TRBJ1-3; a possible D gene is TRBD1 (6 bases). Trimming took off 6 bases at V and 8 bases at J, with 23 bases between the two ends. Germline-derived CDR1 and CDR2 are SGHTA and FQGNSA. The CDR3 totals 16 residues.